The present TCR beta chain was sequenced within a study of human versus mouse CDR3 diversity and MHC coevolution. As for the study in general: Valid reads per sample ranged from roughly 5.5 x 10^6 to 1.7 x 10^7. The study's findings and limits: Human CDR3s averaged more deletions and insertions than mouse CDR3s.

Sorting isolated naive CD4 T cells lacking CD45RO and expressing CD62L. Germline assignment: CDR1 SGHDN and CDR2 FVKESK. There are 11 residues in the CDR3. V was pared by 8 bases and J by 5 bases, with 9 bases between. The protocol was immunoSEQ multiplex PCR, while the TCRdb copy is restricted to in-frame clones and leaves out a portion. The data show around 77,000 clones, with just under 95% seen just once and around 0.15% held by the top ten. Worth noting for this clone: The antigen is unknown.

The J gene is TRBJ2-5, the V gene TRBV14; D gene uncertain. The clonotype was recovered from a person aged 25 to 75 in good health. The sample consisted of naive CD4+ T cells from blood. Subset denoted: CD45RO-negative CD62L-positive naive CD4 T cells. The CDR3 sequence: CASSGGETQYF. The CDR3 region has the DNA TGTGCCAGCTCGGGTGGGGAGACCCAGTACTTC.